The clone carrying this T cell receptor (beta chain) has only one observation. Antigen specificity is unknown. Sequenced by immunoSEQ multiplex PCR; TCRdb stores in-frame clones only, minus some. The top ten clones hold 0.6% to 0.8% of a sample with approximately 60,000 clones, over 80% of them seen once. The sample belongs to a study of OX40 agonist ivuxolimab in advanced cancers. Study-level information: In three patients, partial responses were observed, one with hepatocellular carcinoma and two with cutaneous melanoma. General observations from the study: Clones of CD4+ and CD8+ blood T cells grew by week 6 at doses of 0.1 to 3.0 mg/kg. The antigen specificity of the peripheral T cells (those that were expanded) was not determined.

V lost 1 base and J lost 6, with 6 bases in between. CDR1 is SGHVS and CDR2 is FNYEAQ in the germline V gene. The CDR3 is 12 amino acids. The chain recombines TRBV7-6 with TRBJ1-2; no firm D call. Specimen: CD4+ or CD8+ T cells sorted from blood, collected in a trial of the OX40 agonist ivuxolimab. This clonotype was obtained from an adult with an advanced solid tumor such as melanoma, head and neck, liver or kidney cancer. The CDR3 sequence: CASSLVRNGYTF. DNA for the CDR3: TGTGCCAGCAGCTTAGTGCGGAATGGCTACACCTTC.